This entry is about one T cell receptor (beta chain). This receptor's antigen is unknown. No much larger clonotype is one base removed from it; base qualities were not supplied. The collaborating institutions used their own protocols to collect whole blood in K2EDTA tubes. For TCRbeta analysis, collaborators shipped samples in one of three forms: frozen whole blood, isolated PBMCs, or DNA extracted from either of those sample types. Reading from cysteine to phenylalanine, the CDR3 counts 14 amino acids. Only the CDR3 part of the read is kept: 42 bases, read in frame from the first base. Looking up the germline V gene yields CDR1 MRHNA and CDR2 SNTAGT. The junction shows trimming of 4 bases on V and 2 bases on J, plus 9 bases between the germline ends. This sample stems from a study of blood T cell repertoires in COVID-19 (dated by TCRdb to 2018 to 2021). At the level of the whole study: The collaborator samples originated in the United States, Italy and Spain and spanned the acute and convalescent phases of COVID-19. The prospective study material was composed of cDNA or gDNA derived from T cells, B-cell-depleted T cells, or PBMCs. The sample metadata nearly always contained a de-identified subject ID, COVID-19 status, age in years and sex. The repertoires were released in a freely available public database intended as a resource for research on the immune response to SARS-CoV-2. The samples were drawn from the first 160 participants of the ongoing ImmuneRACE study and from roughly 1,300 subjects provided by 6 global collaborators. Where available, HLA class I and class II types were obtained from metadata supplied by the sample provider rather than from assay-based typing. The dataset comprised deeply sampled blood TCRbeta repertoires from subjects exposed to, actively infected with, or recovered from COVID-19. The full study reports these points: The quantity of clinical and demographic metadata differed by source and by participant and was supplied without curation.

The immunoSEQ Assay, a bias-controlled multiplex PCR, was used to amplify TCRbeta CDR3 regions from genomic DNA. As for the authors' bioinformatics: The number of nucleated cells in each sample was estimated by amplification of reference gene primers within the assay. Sequence reads were collapsed and filtered to measure the absolute abundance of every unique TCRbeta CDR3 rearrangement. Productive Simpson clonality was computed per sample as the square root of Simpson's diversity index over productive rearrangements. TCRdb stores this immuneACCESS table with in-frame sequences only. Part of the clones is absent; in the studies checked, under half of the shortfall reflects unresolved V genes, and no reason is known for the rest. D and trimming come from the DNA, and the V and J calls and clone size come from that table. The sample table holds fewer than 95,000 clones, of which about 91% were seen once. The ten largest make up over 0.35% of the sample.

What was sequenced was peripheral blood. The clonotype originates from a man in his sixties with acute or convalescent COVID-19. This sequence uses TRBV6-4 and TRBJ1-5, with the D gene not confidently named. CDR3 sequence: CASSADWGNQPQHF. The DNA reads as follows: TGTGCCAGCAGTGCGGACTGGGGCAATCAGCCCCAGCATTTT.